Below are 22 T cell receptor beta chains sequenced from a single sample in a study of CD8+ T cells in alopecia areata. Isolated RNA was reverse transcribed into cDNA used as the sequencing template. Produced via immunoSEQ multiplex PCR; TCRdb's table is partial and in-frame only. There are 70,000 to 95,000 clones in the sample; roughly 47% occur only once, and under 6.5% lies in the top ten. The sequencing sample was made of NKG2D-high CD8+ T cells sorted from blood. The source of these receptors is a human donor with alopecia areata.

This chain uses TRBV7-9 with TRBJ2-5; D ambiguous. The CDR3 sequence is 13 residues long. Germline V gives CDR1 SEHNR, CDR2 FQNEAQ (reference sequence). The ends were cut back, 9 bases at V and 5 bases at J, with 16 bases in the middle. CDR3 sequence reads: CASNRVGTETQYF. Here the CDR3 DNA reads TGTGCCAGTAACCGCGTTGGTACGGAGACCCAGTACTTC.

This clone was counted a few times. The gene calls are TRBV7-9 and TRBJ2-1; TRBD2 is a possible D gene (6 bases). Germline V gene sequence: CDR1 SEHNR, CDR2 FQNEAQ (reference sequence). This CDR3 comprises 13 residues. V lost 1 base and J lost 12, with 13 bases in between. CDR3 loop: CASSLVVAGGQFF. CDR3 bases: TGTGCCAGCAGCTTAGTGGTCGCCGGGGGGCAGTTCTTC.

This clone was detected only a few times. The chain couples TRBV6-6 to TRBJ2-7; D might be TRBD2 (6 bases). V was pared by 2 bases and J by 4 bases, with 12 bases between. CDR3 length: 14 residues. The germline V gene encodes CDR1 MNHNY and CDR2 SVGAGI (reference sequence). The CDR3 DNA is TGTGCCAGCAGTTACCCCCGGACTACTTACGAGCAGTACTTC. Translating it yields CASSYPRTTYEQYF.

A few counts support this clone. This sequence joins TRBV29-1 and TRBJ2-1; the match to TRBD2 covers 7 bases. The CDR3 consists of 15 residues. V lost 0 bases, J lost 8 bases, and 10 bases stayed unmatched. The germline V gene encodes CDR1 SQVTM and CDR2 ANQGSEA. CDR3: CSVEDRDQRGYEQFF. The CDR3 DNA reads TGCAGCGTTGAAGATAGGGACCAGCGGGGATATGAGCAGTTCTTC.

The J gene is TRBJ2-3, the V gene TRBV7-3; a weak D match, TRBD2 (5 bases). Looked up from germline, CDR1 is SGHTA and CDR2 is FQGTGA. The CDR3 runs to 12 residues. V was pared by 5 bases and J by 5 bases, with 8 bases between. The CDR3 loop is CASSLGEDTQYF. The CDR3, as DNA: TGTGCCAGCAGCCTCGGGGAAGATACGCAGTATTTT.

In this sample, this clone turned up a few times. The J gene is TRBJ2-3, the V gene TRBV30; 7 bases align to TRBD1. The germline CDR1 and CDR2 sequences are GTSNPN and SVGIG (reference sequence). J gave up 3 bases and V 3 bases, and 6 bases lay outside the gene matches. CDR3 size: 14 residues. CDR3 nucleotides: TGTGCCTGGAGCACAGGGGCAAAAACAGATACGCAGTATTTT. Translating it yields CAWSTGAKTDTQYF.

V is TRBV7-8 and J is TRBJ1-2; TRBD1 aligns across 10 bases. The CDR3 contains 18 residues. Germline V gene data show CDR1 as SGHVS and CDR2 as FQNEAQ. Germline trimming cut 3 bases from V and 5 bases from J; bases unmatched to any gene: 15. The CDR3 region has the DNA TGTGCCAGCAGCTTGTGGGGACAGGGGACCATTCCCAAGTATGGCTACACCTTC. This encodes CASSLWGQGTIPKYGYTF.

The chain uses TRBV2 and TRBJ2-3; D is perhaps TRBD1 (6 bases). The CDR3 covers 14 residues. Trimming pared 4 bases from V and 2 bases from J, leaving 10 bases between. Germline V gives CDR1 SNHLY, CDR2 FYNNEI. CDR3 coding DNA: TGTGCCAGCAGTGGTAGGGGGATCACAGATACGCAGTATTTT. Its translation: CASSGRGITDTQYF.

This clone has just a few counts. The V call is TRBV7-9, the J call TRBJ2-7; D is uncertain. From germline, CDR1 is SEHNR and CDR2 FQNEAQ (reference sequence). The CDR3 contains 17 residues. Between the trimmed V and J ends, which lost 5 bases and 0 bases, there was a span of 20 bases. The CDR3 nucleotides are TGTGCCAGCAGCCCCCCCGATATCGGTTACTACTCCTACGAGCAGTACTTC. Translated, it gives CASSPPDIGYYSYEQYF.

A few counts support this clone. The chain has TRBV9 and TRBJ2-2; D not resolved. Deletions cut 0 bases from V and 8 bases from J, with 5 bases between. This CDR3 comprises 12 residues. The germline gives CDR1 SGDLS, CDR2 YYNGEE. The CDR3 DNA follows: TGTGCCAGCAGCGTAGTATCAGGGGAGCTGTTTTTT. It yields the protein CASSVVSGELFF.

In this sample, this clone turned up a few times. The V call is TRBV5-1, the J call TRBJ2-7; D perhaps matches TRBD2 (5 bases). V gave up 4 bases and J gave up 0 bases, with 17 bases separating them. Germline CDR1 SGHRS, CDR2 YFSETQ. The CDR3 consists of 16 residues. CDR3 DNA sequence: TGCGCCAGCAGCCATAAACTAGGCCTGTCCTCCTACGAGCAGTACTTC. As protein: CASSHKLGLSSYEQYF.

This clone was observed a few times. This rearrangement joins TRBV29-1 to TRBJ2-7, with D perhaps TRBD2 (5 bases). The CDR3 consists of 14 residues. Germline V gives CDR1 SQVTM, CDR2 ANQGSEA. V was cut by 5 bases and J by 6 bases, with 20 bases left in between. CDR3 in DNA: TGCAGCGTTCCAAGCGGCGTCGCGGCTTTCGAGCAGTACTTC. This gives the protein CSVPSGVAAFEQYF.

The chain links TRBV7-9 to TRBJ2-1; no definite D call. V lost 4 bases, J lost 9 bases, and 13 bases lay in between. Germline V lookup: CDR1 SEHNR, CDR2 FQNEAQ (reference sequence). The CDR3 is made up of 13 amino acids. The CDR3 DNA sequence: TGTGCCAGCAGCTCTTCGCACCTGGCTGAGCAGTTCTTC. Encoded protein: CASSSSHLAEQFF. The full variable domain, rest sourced from reference TRBV7-9 and TRBJ2-1, is DTGVSQNPRHKITKRGQNVTFRCDPISEHNRLYWYRQTLGQGPEFLTYFQNEAQLEKSRLLSDRFSAERPKGSFSTLEIQRTEQGDSAMYLCASSSSHLAEQFFGPGTRLTVL.

This clone was observed a few times. This chain links TRBV4-1 with TRBJ2-7, with TRBD2 matching 10 bases. CDR1 MGHRA and CDR2 YSYEKL come from the germline V gene. After removal of 4 bases from V and 0 bases from J, the junction contained 6 bases not matched to a gene. CDR3 length: 16 amino acids. The CDR3 bases are TGCGCCAGCAGCCTCCGTAGCGGGGGGAGCTCCTACGAGCAGTACTTC. Translated: CASSLRSGGSSYEQYF.

This clone showed up just a few times. This chain joins TRBV29-1 and TRBJ2-3; D uncertain. The CDR3 extends over 15 amino acids. The germline V and J ends were trimmed by 6 bases and 5 bases, with 21 bases remaining between them. Germline CDR1 reads SQVTM; CDR2 reads ANQGSEA. The CDR3 DNA follows: TGCAGCGTGTCCCAACCCGAGCAGGTTCAAGATACGCAGTATTTT. Its protein product is CSVSQPEQVQDTQYF.

This sequence joins TRBV7-9 and TRBJ2-3, with unresolved D. CDR1 and CDR2 (germline): SEHNR, FQNEAQ (reference sequence). This CDR3 is 16 amino acids long. Trimming removed 5 bases from V and 2 bases from J, with 17 bases in between. This CDR3 is CASSPPRKRATDTQYF. CDR3 DNA sequence: TGTGCCAGCAGCCCCCCTAGGAAGCGTGCCACAGATACGCAGTATTTT.

This rearrangement joins TRBV27 to TRBJ2-7, with D unclear. Germline V gene data show CDR1 as MNHEY and CDR2 as SMNVEV (reference sequence). V lost 2 bases and J lost 6, with 14 bases in between. This CDR3 is built from 14 residues. CDR3 in amino acids: CASSLTGHPGEQYF. CDR3 in DNA: TGTGCCAGCAGTTTAACGGGTCACCCGGGCGAGCAGTACTTC.

J is TRBJ1-6 and V is TRBV27, with unresolved D. V lost 5 bases to trimming and J lost 9 bases, with 8 bases between them. The germline CDR1 and CDR2 sequences are MNHEY and SMNVEV (reference sequence). The CDR3 contains 12 residues. DNA of the CDR3: TGTGCCAGCAGTCTCCGAAGTTCACCCCTCCACTTT. It translates to CASSLRSSPLHF.

This clone has only a few counts. The chain employs TRBV7-9 and TRBJ2-1; 12 bases align to TRBD2. The trim removed 4 bases at V and 15 bases at J, leaving 10 bases unmatched. CDR1 and CDR2 (germline): SEHNR, FQNEAQ (reference sequence). The CDR3 runs 14 residues. CDR3 coding DNA: TGTGCCAGCAGCTCTGCACTAGCGGGAGGATCGGGGTTCTTC. Translation gives CASSSALAGGSGFF. The variable domain in full, with the rest retrieved from reference TRBV7-9 and TRBJ2-1, is DTGVSQNPRHKITKRGQNVTFRCDPISEHNRLYWYRQTLGQGPEFLTYFQNEAQLEKSRLLSDRFSAERPKGSFSTLEIQRTEQGDSAMYLCASSSALAGGSGFFGPGTRLTVL.

This clone appeared a few times. The J gene is TRBJ1-1, the V gene TRBV15; D is uncertain. V lost 6 bases to trimming and J lost 1 base, with 15 bases between them. The germline V gene has CDR1 LNHNV and CDR2 YYDKDF (reference sequence). CDR3 size: 15 residues. CDR3 amino acids: CATRMGSFSNTEAFF. CDR3 DNA sequence: TGTGCCACCAGGATGGGAAGCTTCTCGAACACTGAAGCTTTCTTT.

The chain recombines TRBV5-1 with TRBJ2-1, with D unresolved. Germline CDR1 is SGHRS and CDR2 is YFSETQ. The CDR3 is made up of 11 amino acids. Trimming removed 0 bases from V and 8 bases from J, with 3 bases in between. The CDR3 nucleotides read TGCGCCAGCAGCTTGGAGTATGAGCAGTTCTTC. Translating gives CASSLEYEQFF.

CDR3 protein: CAWKAQGNTEAFF. CDR3 sequence (DNA): TGTGCCTGGAAGGCACAGGGGAACACTGAAGCTTTCTTT. This sequence joins TRBV30 and TRBJ1-1, with D possibly being TRBD1 (6 bases). CDR3 length equals 13 residues. V was clipped by 4 bases and J by 1 base, with 10 bases between them. Germline loops: CDR1 GTSNPN, CDR2 SVGIG (reference sequence).